This T cell receptor (beta chain) originates from a study of T cell responses to AZD1222 COVID-19 vaccine. About this clone itself: The antigen is not known.

This table comes from immunoSEQ multiplex PCR, and its TCRdb copy is limited to in-frame clones, with some not included. Of approximately 140,000 clones in the sample, 91% were seen once. Germline-derived CDR1 and CDR2 are MDHEN and SYDVKM. This CDR3 region has 12 residues. V was pared by 5 bases and J by 3 bases, with 8 bases between. General study points: White British people made up most donors, females outnumbered males, and clonal diversity was possibly underestimated. Spike as a whole was targeted by vaccine-associated CD4 TCRs, dominant at 160-218 and 743-854.

The TCR comes from an adult who received the AZD1222 COVID-19 vaccine. Sequenced material: peripheral blood, taken 28 days after the second AZD1222 dose. The chain couples TRBV28 to TRBJ2-7; no reliable D call. DNA for the CDR3: TGTGCCAGCAGTCTACAAGACTACGAGCAGTACTTC. This codes for CASSLQDYEQYF.